The next 32 T cell receptor beta chains were all read from a single sample in a study of T cell repertoires in cytomegalovirus infection. One entry per CDR3 protein results from TCRdb running MiXCR on the reads. The sample comprises roughly 630,000 distinct CDR3 sequences, roughly 24% of which are singletons, and approximately 8.2% rests with the top ten. Sequencing was carried out using CD8+ T cells from PBMCs. Every receptor here comes from a human donor in good health (CMV status not recorded). Some clones in this sample may be carry-over from other donors' samples.

This clonotype was seen at least ten times. The genes are TRBV12-3 or TRBV12-4 and TRBJ2-2; the match to TRBD1 covers 10 bases. The CDR3 runs to 15 residues. Trimming cost V 5 bases and J 7 bases; bases outside gene matches: 7. CDR3 in DNA: TGTGCCAGCAGTCCTCGACAGGGGGCGAGCGGGGAGCTGTTTTTT. This codes for CASSPRQGASGELFF.

The chain links TRBV11-2 to TRBJ2-1, with a weak D call TRBD1 (6 bases). V gave up 2 bases and J gave up 5 bases, with 10 bases separating them. Looked up from germline, CDR1 is SGHAT and CDR2 is FQNNGV. This CDR3 comprises 14 residues. The CDR3 loop is CASSLTGKDNEQFF. The CDR3 bases are TGTGCCAGCAGCTTAACAGGGAAGGACAATGAGCAGTTCTTC.

J is TRBJ2-1 and V is TRBV7-3; tentatively, D is TRBD2 (6 bases). The CDR3 loop spans 14 amino acids. Germline V CDR1 and CDR2: SGHTA, FQGTGA. V was trimmed by 10 bases and J by 8 bases, leaving 21 bases between them. The CDR3 nucleotides read TGTGCCAACAGTCTGGACTACCTCGACGATGAGCAGTTCTTC. Translating it yields CANSLDYLDDEQFF.

This clonotype was seen more than once but under ten times. The CDR3 loop reads CASSPRWDEQFF. As DNA, the CDR3 is TGTGCCAGCAGCCCCAGGTGGGATGAGCAGTTCTTC. The chain joins TRBV14 to TRBJ2-1; D remains ambiguous. V lost 4 bases, J lost 8 bases, and 9 bases lay in between. Germline CDR1 and CDR2: SGHDN and FVKESK. This CDR3 has 12 amino acids.

The rearrangement uses TRBV28 and TRBJ2-7; TRBD2 agrees at 11 bases. Germline V gene lookup returns CDR1 MDHEN and CDR2 SYDVKM. V shed 2 bases and J 2 bases; nucleotides not matched to a gene: 8. The CDR3 contains 17 residues. The CDR3 here is CASSLDLTSGKTYEQYF. The DNA of the CDR3 is TGTGCCAGCAGTTTAGATCTGACTAGCGGGAAAACCTACGAGCAGTACTTC.

The table lists this clonotype with many counts. V gene TRBV28 combines with J gene TRBJ2-3; D is unresolved. Germline lookup yields CDR1 MDHEN and CDR2 SYDVKM. The CDR3 loop spans 14 amino acids. The V gene lost 2 bases and the J gene lost 5 bases, with 11 bases spanning the gap. In DNA form, the CDR3 reads TGTGCCAGCAGTTTAGGCGACTCGGGAGATACGCAGTATTTT. It specifies CASSLGDSGDTQYF.

On this clonotype: One junction end does not reproduce the germline sequence, and a read error may be involved. The chain carries TRBV14 and TRBJ1-3; D call uncertain. This CDR3 spans 18 amino acids. In germline, CDR1 is SGHDN, CDR2 FVKESK. The CDR3 region is CASGQVQPGRISGNTIYF. CDR3 in DNA: TGTGCCAGCGGCCAAGTCCAGCCTGGGAGGATCTCTGGAAACACCATATATTTT.

The rearrangement links TRBV20-1 to TRBJ1-6; D is undetermined. The CDR3 is 10 amino acids. With 5 bases removed from V and 14 bases from J, the gap between germline ends came to 10 bases. CDR1 and CDR2 from the germline V gene are DFQATT and SNEGSKA (reference sequence). The CDR3 here is CSAYMGSLHF. The CDR3 DNA reads TGCAGTGCTTATATGGGATCCCTCCACTTT.

As concerns this clonotype: A much larger clone differs from this one at a single base, so this may be a read error. This sequence joins TRBV28 and TRBJ2-1; possible D gene TRBD1, 6 bases. Germline lookup yields CDR1 MDHEN and CDR2 SYDVKM. The CDR3 has 16 residues. The CDR3 nucleotides read TGTGCCAACAGTTTATTAGGGGGAAGCTCCTACAATGAGCAGTTCTTC. The encoded protein is CANSLLGGSSYNEQFF.

This clonotype was seen many times. The chain is built from TRBV6-2 or TRBV6-3 and TRBJ2-6; 8 bases align to TRBD1. CDR1 is MNHEY and CDR2 is SVGEGT in the germline V gene. CDR3 length: 18 residues. V lost 0 bases to trimming and J lost 0 bases; unmatched junction nucleotides: 4. CDR3 coding DNA: TGTGCCAGCAGTTACTCGGGACAGGTCTCCTCTGGGGCCAACGTCCTGACTTTC. Amino acids: CASSYSGQVSSGANVLTF.

The chain couples TRBV5-1 to TRBJ2-1; possible D gene TRBD2, 6 bases. V was trimmed by 0 bases and J by 7 bases, leaving 11 bases between them. The CDR3 length is 14 residues. Germline V gene sequence: CDR1 SGHRS, CDR2 YFSETQ. The CDR3 nucleotides are TGCGCCAGCAGCTTGGAGGTCGGGACTAATGAGCAGTTCTTC. It specifies CASSLEVGTNEQFF.

The CDR3 DNA is TGTGCCAGCAGTTCCAGGACAGATTCCTACTACGAGCAGTACTTC. Translated, it gives CASSSRTDSYYEQYF. This sequence joins TRBV6-5 and TRBJ2-7; maybe TRBD1 (6 bases). The germline V gene encodes CDR1 MNHEY and CDR2 SVGAGI. Trimming left V 4 bases short and J 3 bases short, with 16 bases between. CDR3 size: 15 residues.

This clonotype was observed at least ten times. CDR3 region: CASSLGTGAAGELFF. Written as DNA, the CDR3 is TGTGCCAGCAGTTTAGGGACAGGGGCTGCCGGGGAGCTGTTTTTT. The gene calls are TRBV27 and TRBJ2-2, with 10 nucleotides matching TRBD1. The junction had 3 bases not matched to a gene; V was cut back by 2 bases and J by 6 bases. From germline, CDR1 is MNHEY and CDR2 SMNVEV (reference sequence). The CDR3 is made up of 15 amino acids.

In its sample, this clonotype was seen many times. The rearrangement uses TRBV28 and TRBJ2-1; weak D call: TRBD2 (7 bases). The CDR3 covers 17 residues. With 5 bases removed from V and 12 bases from J, the gap between germline ends came to 29 bases. CDR1 and CDR2 (germline): MDHEN, SYDVKM. CDR3 DNA sequence: TGTGCCAGCAGTGGGGGGGCCTGGGGGACGGTTCGAGGTTCGCAGTTCTTC. Translating gives CASSGGAWGTVRGSQFF.

V usage is TRBV29-1 and J usage is TRBJ2-4; D may be TRBD2 (6 bases). Trimming took 6 bases from V and 3 from J, leaving 12 bases between them. This CDR3 comprises 13 residues. Germline CDR1 and CDR2: SQVTM and ANQGSEA. DNA for the CDR3: TGCAGCGTACCGGCGGGATTCAAAAACATTCAGTACTTC. Its translation is CSVPAGFKNIQYF.

This clonotype was seen many times. This CDR3 is CASSLDLGTTYEQYF. The CDR3 DNA sequence: TGTGCCAGCAGCTTAGATTTAGGGACCACCTACGAGCAGTACTTC. This chain connects TRBV7-2 to TRBJ2-7, with D perhaps TRBD1 or TRBD2 (5 bases each). This CDR3 spans 15 amino acids. The germline V gene encodes CDR1 SGHTA and CDR2 FQGNSA. V shed 1 base and J shed 2 bases, with 12 bases lying between them.

The chain employs TRBV5-1 and TRBJ1-4; D may be TRBD1 (5 bases). Germline V gene data show CDR1 as SGHRS and CDR2 as YFSETQ. The CDR3 has 14 residues. The V gene lost 0 bases and the J gene lost 8 bases, with 11 bases spanning the gap. The CDR3 sequence: CASSLDLGDEKLFF. The CDR3 DNA sequence: TGCGCCAGCAGCTTGGACCTAGGGGACGAAAAACTGTTTTTT.

This rearrangement joins TRBV15 to TRBJ1-2, with D uncertain. Trimming removed 0 bases from V and 3 bases from J, with 8 bases in between. This CDR3 contains 14 residues. Germline CDR1 reads LNHNV; CDR2 reads YYDKDF (reference sequence). The CDR3 is CATSRDWAYYGYTF. The CDR3 DNA sequence: TGTGCCACCAGCAGAGATTGGGCTTACTATGGCTACACCTTC.

V usage is TRBV6-6 and J usage is TRBJ2-3; 8 nucleotides match TRBD2. Unmatched junction bases numbered 5, after V lost 2 bases and J lost 1 base. This CDR3 contains 16 residues. In germline, CDR1 is MNHNY, CDR2 SVGAGI (reference sequence). The CDR3 region is CASSYDTAGGTDTQYF. In DNA form, the CDR3 reads TGTGCCAGCAGTTACGATACAGCGGGGGGCACAGATACGCAGTATTTT.

This clonotype was counted only a few times. The rearrangement links TRBV7-3 to TRBJ2-2, with 7 bases identical to TRBD2. Trimming at V came to 5 bases and at J to 4 bases, leaving 7 bases not matched to a gene. From germline, CDR1 is SGHTA and CDR2 FQGTGA. CDR3 length equals 15 residues. The CDR3 DNA reads TGTGCCAGCAGCCTAAATGGGGAGGGCACCGGGGAGCTGTTTTTT. Its protein is CASSLNGEGTGELFF.

The chain employs TRBV20-1 and TRBJ1-5; TRBD1 is a possible D gene (6 bases). V was pared by 6 bases and J by 0 bases, with 18 bases between. CDR1 and CDR2 (germline): DFQATT, SNEGSKA (reference sequence). The CDR3 length is 16 residues. The CDR3 region has the DNA TGCAGTGCAAACCGACAGGAATTTTATAGCAATCAGCCCCAGCATTTT. Translated, it gives CSANRQEFYSNQPQHF.

This chain uses TRBV7-2 with TRBJ2-3, with 11 bases that match TRBD2. The V segment lost 1 base and the J segment 4 bases; nucleotides outside the gene matches: 7. The CDR3 extends over 17 amino acids. CDR1 SGHTA and CDR2 FQGNSA come from the germline V gene. The CDR3 spells CASSLEGTSGLSDTQYF. CDR3 nucleotide sequence: TGTGCCAGCAGCTTAGAGGGGACTAGCGGACTGTCAGATACGCAGTATTTT.

The chain links TRBV6-2 or TRBV6-3 to TRBJ2-7; D may be TRBD2 (6 bases). The CDR3 contains 13 residues. The ends were cut back, 7 bases at V and 5 bases at J, with 15 bases in the middle. In germline, CDR1 is MNHEY, CDR2 SVGEGT. This chain's CDR3 is CASTPVEGHEQYF. The CDR3 bases are TGTGCCAGCACCCCCGTGGAGGGCCACGAGCAGTACTTC.

This clonotype appeared many times. V gene TRBV7-6 combines with J gene TRBJ2-5, with TRBD1 matching over 7 bases. The CDR3 covers 16 residues. Trimming removed 1 base from V and 2 bases from J; junction bases left unmatched: 7. Germline V gene sequence: CDR1 SGHVS, CDR2 FNYEAQ. CDR3 nucleotides: TGTGCCAGCAGCTTAGTAACGGTCAGGGGGCAAGAGACCCAGTACTTC. As protein: CASSLVTVRGQETQYF.

This clonotype has ten or more counts. V gene TRBV23-1 combines with J gene TRBJ2-1, with 8 bases lining up with TRBD2. TRBV23-1 is placed among ORFs of uncertain function. The CDR3 is 15 residues long. The V and J ends lost 5 bases and 5 bases, in that order; junction bases with no gene match: 8. The CDR3 loop is CASSSQRGLHNEQFF. In DNA form, the CDR3 reads TGCGCCAGCAGTTCTCAGCGGGGGCTCCACAATGAGCAGTTCTTC.

This clonotype was observed once. Just one base apart from a much larger clone, this may be a read error. The rearrangement uses TRBV6-6 and TRBJ1-1, with no clear D. This CDR3 has 13 amino acids. The ends were cut back, 4 bases at V and 2 bases at J, with 8 bases in the middle. Germline loops: CDR1 MNHNY, CDR2 SVGAGI (reference sequence). The CDR3 region is CASSFDNNTEAFF. DNA of the CDR3: TGTGCCAGCAGTTTCGACAACAACACTGAAGCTTTCTTT.

This clonotype was observed at least ten times. V is TRBV7-9 and J is TRBJ2-1; D is possibly TRBD2 (5 bases). Trimming left V 4 bases short and J 5 bases short, with 12 bases between. The CDR3 spans 14 residues. Germline lookup yields CDR1 SEHNR and CDR2 FQNEAQ (reference sequence). CDR3 amino acids: CASSSFRDNNEQFF. The CDR3 coding sequence is TGTGCCAGCAGCTCTTTCCGGGATAACAATGAGCAGTTCTTC.

This clonotype has a handful of counts. The CDR3 region has the DNA TGTGCCAGCAGTTACTCTACAGGGGGCGAAGAGACCCAGTACTTC. Its translation is CASSYSTGGEETQYF. The chain recombines TRBV6-2 or TRBV6-3 with TRBJ2-5, with 9 bases matching TRBD1. V shed 0 bases and J 3 bases; nucleotides not matched to a gene: 2. Germline V gene lookup returns CDR1 MNHEY and CDR2 SVGEGT. This CDR3 has 15 amino acids.

Note on this clonotype: Since a much larger clone is just one base distant, this may be a read error. The chain joins TRBV28 to TRBJ1-3, with 7 positions matching TRBD1. This CDR3 has 16 amino acids. Germline V lookup: CDR1 MDHEN, CDR2 SYDVKM. This CDR3 is CVSRTLTGNPGNTIYF. As DNA, the CDR3 is TGTGTCAGCAGAACGCTGACAGGGAACCCTGGAAACACCATATATTTT.

This clonotype is large within its sample. The chain couples TRBV28 to TRBJ1-5; D possibly corresponds to TRBD1 (5 bases). Germline V gene sequence: CDR1 MDHEN, CDR2 SYDVKM. CDR3 length: 17 residues. The ends were cut back, 5 bases at V and 4 bases at J, with 21 bases in the middle. CDR3: CASSPKFFVRGNQPQHF. In DNA, the CDR3 is TGTGCCAGCAGTCCTAAGTTTTTTGTGAGGGGTAATCAGCCCCAGCATTTT.

On this clonotype: At one of its ends the junction is not consistent with the germline gene, which may arise from a read error. The chain combines TRBV14 with TRBJ1-2, with D unclear. Germline V gives CDR1 SGHDN, CDR2 FVKESK. This CDR3 is 15 amino acids long. The chain's CDR3 is CTSSQDLGPGRGYTF. CDR3 nucleotide sequence: TGTACCAGCAGCCAAGATCTTGGGCCGGGAAGGGGCTACACCTTC.

The gene calls are TRBV29-1 and TRBJ1-2; D is ambiguous. V dropped 0 bases and J dropped 6 bases, with 14 bases sitting between them. The germline gives CDR1 SQVTM, CDR2 ANQGSEA. The CDR3 is 14 residues long. This chain's CDR3 is CSVEDPDSIDGYTF. The CDR3, as DNA: TGCAGCGTTGAAGATCCGGATAGTATAGATGGCTACACCTTC.